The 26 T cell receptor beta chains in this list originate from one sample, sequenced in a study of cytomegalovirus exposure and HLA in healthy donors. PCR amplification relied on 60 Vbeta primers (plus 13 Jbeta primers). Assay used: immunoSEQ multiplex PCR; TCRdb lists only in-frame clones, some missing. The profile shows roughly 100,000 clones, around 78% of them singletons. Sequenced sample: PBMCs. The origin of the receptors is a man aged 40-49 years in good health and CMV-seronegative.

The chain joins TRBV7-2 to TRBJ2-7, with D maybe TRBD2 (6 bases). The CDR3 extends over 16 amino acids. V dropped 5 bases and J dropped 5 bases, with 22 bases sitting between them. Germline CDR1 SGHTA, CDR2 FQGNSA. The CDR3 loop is CASSLPGVLQDHEQYF. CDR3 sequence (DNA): TGTGCCAGCAGCCTCCCGGGGGTTCTTCAGGACCACGAGCAGTACTTC.

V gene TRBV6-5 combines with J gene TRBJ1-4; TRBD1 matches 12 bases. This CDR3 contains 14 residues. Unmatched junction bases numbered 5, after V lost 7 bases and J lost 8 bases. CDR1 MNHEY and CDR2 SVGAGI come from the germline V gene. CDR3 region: CASNSGTGGEKLFF. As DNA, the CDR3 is TGTGCCAGCAACTCCGGGACAGGGGGCGAAAAACTGTTTTTT.

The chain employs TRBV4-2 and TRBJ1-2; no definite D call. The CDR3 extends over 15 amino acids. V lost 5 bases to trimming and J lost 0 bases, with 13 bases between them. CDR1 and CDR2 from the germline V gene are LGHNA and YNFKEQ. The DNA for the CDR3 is TGTGCCAGCAGCGAACGGGGAACCGCTAACTATGGCTACACCTTC. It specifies CASSERGTANYGYTF.

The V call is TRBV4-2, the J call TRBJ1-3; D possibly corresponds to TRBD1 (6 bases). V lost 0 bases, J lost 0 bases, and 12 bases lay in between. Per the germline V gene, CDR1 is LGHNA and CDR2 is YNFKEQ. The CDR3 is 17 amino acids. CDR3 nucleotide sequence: TGTGCCAGCAGCCAAGACAGGGGCCCATACTCTGGAAACACCATATATTTT. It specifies CASSQDRGPYSGNTIYF.

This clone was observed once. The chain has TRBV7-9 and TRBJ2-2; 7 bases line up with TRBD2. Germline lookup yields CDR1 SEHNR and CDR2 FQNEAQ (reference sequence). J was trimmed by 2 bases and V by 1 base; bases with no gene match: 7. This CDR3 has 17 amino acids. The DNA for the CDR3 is TGTGCCAGCAGCTTAGTGGACGGACTAGACAACACCGGGGAGCTGTTTTTT. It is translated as CASSLVDGLDNTGELFF.

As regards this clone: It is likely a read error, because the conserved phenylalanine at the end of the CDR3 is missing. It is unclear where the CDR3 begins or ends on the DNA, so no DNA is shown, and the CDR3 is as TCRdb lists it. CDR3 in amino acids: CASSQGVCRPGV. The genes are TRBV14 and TRBJ1-5; the table's D call, TRBD1, has no DNA check behind it. Germline assignment: CDR1 SGHDN and CDR2 FVKESK. The CDR3 has 12 residues if both end residues are counted.

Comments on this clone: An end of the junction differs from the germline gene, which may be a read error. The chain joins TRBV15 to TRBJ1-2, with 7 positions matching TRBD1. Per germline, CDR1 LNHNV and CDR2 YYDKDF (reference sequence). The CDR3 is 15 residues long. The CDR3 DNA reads TGTGCCACCAGCGACTTGGTGGCAGGGGGTTATGGCTACGCCTTC. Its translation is CATSDLVAGGYGYAF.

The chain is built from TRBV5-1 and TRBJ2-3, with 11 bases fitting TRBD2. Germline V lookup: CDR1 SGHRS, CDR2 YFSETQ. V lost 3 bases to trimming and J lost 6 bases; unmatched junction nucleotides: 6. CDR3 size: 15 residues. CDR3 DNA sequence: TGCGCCAGCAGCTACTCTAGCGGGGGGTTGGATACGCAGTATTTT. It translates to CASSYSSGGLDTQYF.

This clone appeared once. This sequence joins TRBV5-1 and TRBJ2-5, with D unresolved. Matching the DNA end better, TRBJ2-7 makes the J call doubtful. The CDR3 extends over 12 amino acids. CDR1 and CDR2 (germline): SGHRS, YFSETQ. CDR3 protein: CASKASSYEQYF. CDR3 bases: TGCGCCAGCAAGGCTAGCTCCTACGAGCAGTACTTC.

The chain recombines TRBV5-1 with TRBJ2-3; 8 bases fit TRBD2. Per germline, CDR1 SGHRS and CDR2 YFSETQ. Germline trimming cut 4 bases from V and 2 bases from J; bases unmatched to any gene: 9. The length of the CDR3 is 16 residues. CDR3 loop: CASSRGGGFDTDTQYF. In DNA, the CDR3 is TGCGCCAGCAGCCGGGGGGGAGGCTTCGACACAGATACGCAGTATTTT.

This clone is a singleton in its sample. CDR3 nucleotide sequence: TGTGCCAGCAGCTCTACAGGGGGCTCTGGAAACACCATATATTTT. Translating gives CASSSTGGSGNTIYF. The chain uses TRBV7-3 and TRBJ1-3, with 8 bases aligning to TRBD1. V shed 4 bases and J 0 bases; nucleotides not matched to a gene: 2. The germline CDR1 and CDR2 sequences are SGHTA and FQGTGA. The CDR3 extends over 15 amino acids.

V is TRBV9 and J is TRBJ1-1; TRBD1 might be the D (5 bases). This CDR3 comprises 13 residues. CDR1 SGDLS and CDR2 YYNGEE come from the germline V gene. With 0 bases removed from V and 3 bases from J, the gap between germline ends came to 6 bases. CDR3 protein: CASSVGGDTEAFF. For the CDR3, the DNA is TGTGCCAGCAGCGTAGGGGGGGACACTGAAGCTTTCTTT.

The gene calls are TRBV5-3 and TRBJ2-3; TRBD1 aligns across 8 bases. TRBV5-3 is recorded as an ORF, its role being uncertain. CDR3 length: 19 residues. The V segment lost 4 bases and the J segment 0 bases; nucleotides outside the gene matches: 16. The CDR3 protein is CARSLPGQALIASTDTQYF. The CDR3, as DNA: TGTGCCAGAAGCCTACCGGGACAGGCACTAATTGCTAGCACAGATACGCAGTATTTT.

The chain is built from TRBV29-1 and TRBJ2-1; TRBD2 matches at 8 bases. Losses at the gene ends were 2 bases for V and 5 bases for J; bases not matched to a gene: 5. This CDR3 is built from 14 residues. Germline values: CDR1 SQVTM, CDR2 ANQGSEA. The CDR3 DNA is TGCAGCGTTGAAAGCCTAGCGGGTGACAATGAGCAGTTCTTC. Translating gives CSVESLAGDNEQFF.

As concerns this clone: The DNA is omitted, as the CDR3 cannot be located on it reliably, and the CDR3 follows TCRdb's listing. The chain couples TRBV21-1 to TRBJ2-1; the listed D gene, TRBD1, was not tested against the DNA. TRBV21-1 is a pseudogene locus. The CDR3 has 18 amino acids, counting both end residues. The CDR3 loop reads CASSKVGAGTGIYNEQFF.

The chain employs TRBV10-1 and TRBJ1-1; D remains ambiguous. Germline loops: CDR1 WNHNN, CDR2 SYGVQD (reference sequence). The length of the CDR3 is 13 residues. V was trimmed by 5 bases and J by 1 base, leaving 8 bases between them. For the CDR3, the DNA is TGCGCCAGCAGTAGGGAGAGGAACACTGAAGCTTTCTTT. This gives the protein CASSRERNTEAFF.

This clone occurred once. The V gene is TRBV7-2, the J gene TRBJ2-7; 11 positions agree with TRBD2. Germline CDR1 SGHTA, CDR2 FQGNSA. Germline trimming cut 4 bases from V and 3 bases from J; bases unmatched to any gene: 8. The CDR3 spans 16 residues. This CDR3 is CASSSYSGGVIYEQYF. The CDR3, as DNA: TGTGCCAGCAGCTCATATAGCGGGGGGGTAATCTACGAGCAGTACTTC.

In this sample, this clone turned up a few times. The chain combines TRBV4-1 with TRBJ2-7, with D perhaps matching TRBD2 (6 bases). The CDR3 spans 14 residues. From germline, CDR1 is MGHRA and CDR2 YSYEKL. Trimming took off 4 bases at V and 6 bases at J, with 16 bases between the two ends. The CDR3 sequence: CASSLGSPSGEQYF. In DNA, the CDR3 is TGCGCCAGCAGCCTCGGGAGCCCTTCGGGCGAGCAGTACTTC.

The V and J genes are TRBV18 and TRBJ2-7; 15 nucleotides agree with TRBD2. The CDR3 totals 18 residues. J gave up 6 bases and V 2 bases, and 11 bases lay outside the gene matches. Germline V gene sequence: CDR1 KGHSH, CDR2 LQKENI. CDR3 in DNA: TGTGCCAGCTCACCAGGACTAGCGGGGGGGAAAATCTTCGGCGAGCAGTACTTC. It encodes CASSPGLAGGKIFGEQYF.

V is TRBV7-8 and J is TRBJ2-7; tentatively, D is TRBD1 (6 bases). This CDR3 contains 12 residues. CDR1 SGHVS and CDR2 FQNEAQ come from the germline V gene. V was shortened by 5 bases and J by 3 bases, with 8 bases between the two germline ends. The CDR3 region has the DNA TGTGCCAGCAGCGCACAGGGCTACGAGCAGTACTTC. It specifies CASSAQGYEQYF. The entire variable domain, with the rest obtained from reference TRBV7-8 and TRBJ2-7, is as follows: GAGVSQSPRYKVAKRGQDVALRCDPISGHVSLFWYQQALGQGPEFLTYFQNEAQLDKSGLPSDRFFAERPEGSVSTLKIQRTQQEDSAVYLCASSAQGYEQYFGPGTRLTVT.

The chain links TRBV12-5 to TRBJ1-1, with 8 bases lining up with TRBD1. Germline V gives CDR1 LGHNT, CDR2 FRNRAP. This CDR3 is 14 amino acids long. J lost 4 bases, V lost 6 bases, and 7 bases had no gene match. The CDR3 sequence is CASGRTGSTTEAFF. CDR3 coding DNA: TGTGCTAGTGGCCGGACAGGGTCAACCACTGAAGCTTTCTTT.

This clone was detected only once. CDR3 in amino acids: CASSYSLSWGEGPLFRGQPQHF. CDR3 DNA sequence: TGTGCCAGCAGTTATTCCCTATCGTGGGGAGAGGGCCCGCTCTTTCGGGGTCAGCCCCAGCATTTT. The V gene is TRBV6-9, the J gene TRBJ1-5; D ambiguous. Deletions cut 0 bases from V and 6 bases from J, with 33 bases between. Germline-derived CDR1 and CDR2 are MNHGY and SVAAGI. The CDR3 spans 22 residues.

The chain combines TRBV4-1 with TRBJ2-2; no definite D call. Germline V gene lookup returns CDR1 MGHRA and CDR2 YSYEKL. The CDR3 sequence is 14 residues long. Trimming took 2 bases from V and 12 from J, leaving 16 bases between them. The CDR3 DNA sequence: TGCGCCAGCAGCCAAACGCCCGCGCACCTCAAGCTGTTTTTT. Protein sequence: CASSQTPAHLKLFF.

The CDR3 nucleotides are TGTGCCAGCAGTGACTCGGGACTAGCGGGGGGACTGGGAGATACGCAGTATTTT. Amino acids: CASSDSGLAGGLGDTQYF. The chain joins TRBV6-4 to TRBJ2-3; 15 bases fit TRBD2. The CDR3 is 18 amino acids. Germline V lookup: CDR1 MRHNA, CDR2 SNTAGT. V trimming: 0 bases; J trimming: 5 bases; junction bases outside the gene matches: 6.

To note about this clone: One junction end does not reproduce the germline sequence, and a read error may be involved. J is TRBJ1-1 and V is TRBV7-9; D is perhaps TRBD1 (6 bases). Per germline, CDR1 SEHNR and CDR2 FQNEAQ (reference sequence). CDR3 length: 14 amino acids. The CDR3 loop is CSSSSRTVNTEASF. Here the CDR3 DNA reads TGTTCCAGCAGCTCCAGGACAGTAAACACTGAAGCTTCCTTT.

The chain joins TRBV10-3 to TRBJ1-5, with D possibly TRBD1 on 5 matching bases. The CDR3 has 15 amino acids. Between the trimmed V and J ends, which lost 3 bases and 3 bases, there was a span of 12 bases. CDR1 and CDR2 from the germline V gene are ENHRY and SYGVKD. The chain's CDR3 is CAISDGQGHNQPQHF. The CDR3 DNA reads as TGTGCCATCAGTGATGGCCAGGGTCACAATCAGCCCCAGCATTTT.